A selection of T cell receptor beta chains follows, all from one sample in a study of blood T cell repertoires in COVID-19. Method: immunoSEQ multiplex PCR; TCRdb's copy keeps in-frame clones and lacks some. This table holds 95,000 to 100,000 clones, about 90% found once. Source material: peripheral blood. These receptor sequences come from a man aged 50-60 years with acute or convalescent COVID-19. The conserved cysteine and the conserved F or W are not part of the CDR3 here. The size of a clone is reported for some rows only, either as once, few or many, or as a class for expanded clones.

abundance: .; v_gene: TRBV6-2/TRBV6-3; j_gene: TRBJ2-7; len: 10; CDR3aa: ASSYGLPEQY
abundance: .; v_gene: TRBV28; j_gene: TRBJ1-3; len: 12; CDR3aa: ASARGRGGNTIY
abundance: .; v_gene: TRBV15; j_gene: TRBJ2-5; len: 15; CDR3aa: ATSGIGTGRLQETQY
abundance: .; v_gene: TRBV5-5; j_gene: TRBJ2-6; len: 13; CDR3aa: ASSRTGFGANVLT
abundance: .; v_gene: TRBV7-2; j_gene: TRBJ1-3; len: 13; CDR3aa: ASRAGGGPLNTIY
abundance: .; v_gene: TRBV19; j_gene: TRBJ1-3; len: 13; CDR3aa: ASSDRRGSGNTIY
abundance: .; v_gene: TRBV11-3; j_gene: TRBJ1-4; len: 9; CDR3aa: ASGLREKLF
abundance: once; v_gene: TRBV19; j_gene: TRBJ1-2; len: 13; CDR3aa: ASSIRAGANYGYT
abundance: .; v_gene: TRBV18; j_gene: TRBJ2-7; len: 10; CDR3aa: ASSDISYEQY
abundance: .; v_gene: TRBV15; j_gene: TRBJ2-7; len: 13; CDR3aa: ATSTSQTASYEQY
abundance: .; v_gene: TRBV4-1; j_gene: TRBJ2-3; len: 14; CDR3aa: ASSQVPAGGADTQY
abundance: .; v_gene: TRBV5-1; j_gene: TRBJ1-5; len: 12; CDR3aa: ASSLDGDNQPQH
abundance: .; v_gene: TRBV6-2/TRBV6-3; j_gene: TRBJ2-3; len: 11; CDR3aa: ASSYRTSDTQY
abundance: once; v_gene: TRBV18; j_gene: TRBJ1-1; len: 13; CDR3aa: ASSPTGTPDTEAF
abundance: .; v_gene: TRBV5-6; j_gene: TRBJ1-2; len: 12; CDR3aa: ASSLAGTGAGYT
abundance: .; v_gene: TRBV19; j_gene: TRBJ1-5; len: 14; CDR3aa: ASSIVGQGAGQPQH
abundance: .; v_gene: TRBV6-2/TRBV6-3; j_gene: TRBJ1-5; len: 14; CDR3aa: ASSNPTVSYNQPQH
abundance: .; v_gene: TRBV11-3; j_gene: TRBJ2-7; len: 13; CDR3aa: ASSLDPGRSYEQY
abundance: .; v_gene: TRBV18; j_gene: TRBJ2-7; len: 12; CDR3aa: ASSRDRSPYEQY
abundance: .; v_gene: TRBV2; j_gene: TRBJ1-6; len: 11; CDR3aa: ASRETGNSPLH
abundance: .; v_gene: TRBV28; j_gene: TRBJ1-1; len: 14; CDR3aa: ASIPQRSGWSTEAF
abundance: .; v_gene: TRBV7-2; j_gene: TRBJ1-1; len: 12; CDR3aa: ASRYRDSGRGAF
abundance: .; v_gene: TRBV4-3; j_gene: TRBJ1-2; len: 14; CDR3aa: ASSQELGQGDYGYT
abundance: .; v_gene: TRBV3-1/TRBV3-2; j_gene: TRBJ2-7; len: 13; CDR3aa: ASSQGYRGSYEQY
abundance: once; v_gene: TRBV4-3; j_gene: TRBJ2-5; len: 14; CDR3aa: ASSQGTGGAEETQY
abundance: .; v_gene: TRBV7-2; j_gene: TRBJ1-2; len: 11; CDR3aa: ASSFGQNYGYT
abundance: .; v_gene: TRBV4-1; j_gene: TRBJ2-7; len: 11; CDR3aa: ASSQVRSYEQY
abundance: .; v_gene: TRBV4-1; j_gene: TRBJ2-1; len: 18; CDR3aa: ASSQRSTSGGPGSYNEQF
abundance: .; v_gene: TRBV27; j_gene: TRBJ2-6; len: 16; CDR3aa: ASSLFGGTTFGANVLT
abundance: .; v_gene: TRBV6-1; j_gene: TRBJ1-5; len: 13; CDR3aa: ASSESGGSNQPQH
abundance: .; v_gene: TRBV19; j_gene: TRBJ2-4; len: 13; CDR3aa: ASSIAAGGYNIQY
abundance: .; v_gene: TRBV11-3; j_gene: TRBJ1-1; len: 14; CDR3aa: ASSFGGTRSNTEAF
abundance: once; v_gene: TRBV4-2; j_gene: TRBJ2-1; len: 12; CDR3aa: ASSNPTGYNEQF
abundance: .; v_gene: TRBV7-3; j_gene: TRBJ2-1; len: 11; CDR3aa: ASSLEWGGEQF
abundance: .; v_gene: TRBV6-5; j_gene: TRBJ1-1; len: 11; CDR3aa: ASSYSTGSVAF
abundance: .; v_gene: TRBV4-3; j_gene: TRBJ2-7; len: 15; CDR3aa: ASSQDHMTSGWYEQY
abundance: .; v_gene: TRBV27; j_gene: TRBJ1-2; len: 13; CDR3aa: ASRSTGQGANGYT
abundance: .; v_gene: TRBV10-3; j_gene: TRBJ1-2; len: 14; CDR3aa: AIGPPRGEGNYGYT
abundance: .; v_gene: TRBV5-1; j_gene: TRBJ1-1; len: 12; CDR3aa: ASSPGTGGTEAF
abundance: .; v_gene: TRBV3-1/TRBV3-2; j_gene: TRBJ1-2; len: 16; CDR3aa: ASSQAPRPGIRDYGYT
abundance: .; v_gene: TRBV5-1; j_gene: TRBJ1-4; len: 14; CDR3aa: ASSRGGFATNEKLF
abundance: .; v_gene: TRBV10-3; j_gene: TRBJ1-1; len: 12; CDR3aa: AIRLGGMGTEAF
abundance: .; v_gene: TRBV10-3; j_gene: TRBJ2-7; len: 13; CDR3aa: AISSEGQTVHEQY
abundance: .; v_gene: TRBV6-5; j_gene: TRBJ2-7; len: 11; CDR3aa: ASGETQSYEQY
abundance: few; v_gene: TRBV7-6; j_gene: TRBJ1-4; len: 15; CDR3aa: ASSYRRGTANNEKLF
abundance: .; v_gene: TRBV4-1; j_gene: TRBJ2-7; len: 13; CDR3aa: ASSQSLRGWIEQY
abundance: .; v_gene: TRBV6-1; j_gene: TRBJ1-5; len: 13; CDR3aa: ASSEAGGIHQPQH
abundance: .; v_gene: TRBV6-2/TRBV6-3; j_gene: TRBJ1-1; len: 15; CDR3aa: ASSYSYRQPTIAEAF
abundance: .; v_gene: TRBV4-2; j_gene: TRBJ1-1; len: 12; CDR3aa: ASSQTGVDTEAF